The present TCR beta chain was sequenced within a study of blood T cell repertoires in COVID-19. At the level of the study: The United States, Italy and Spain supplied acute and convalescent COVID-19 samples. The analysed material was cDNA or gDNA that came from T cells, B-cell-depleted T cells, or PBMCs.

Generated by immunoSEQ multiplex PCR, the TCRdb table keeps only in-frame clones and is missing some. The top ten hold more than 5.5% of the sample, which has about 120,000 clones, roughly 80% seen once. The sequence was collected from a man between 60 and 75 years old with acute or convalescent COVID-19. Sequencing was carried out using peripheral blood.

This chain's CDR3 is CASSFARAASGNTIYF. The CDR3 DNA reads as TGTGCCAGCAGCTTCGCCAGGGCAGCCTCTGGAAACACCATATATTTT. The chain couples TRBV11-3 to TRBJ1-3; possible D gene TRBD1, 5 bases. The CDR3 is 16 amino acids. The V end lost 3 bases, the J end lost 0 bases, and 12 bases lay between the germline ends. Looked up from germline, CDR1 is SGHNT and CDR2 is YENEEA.